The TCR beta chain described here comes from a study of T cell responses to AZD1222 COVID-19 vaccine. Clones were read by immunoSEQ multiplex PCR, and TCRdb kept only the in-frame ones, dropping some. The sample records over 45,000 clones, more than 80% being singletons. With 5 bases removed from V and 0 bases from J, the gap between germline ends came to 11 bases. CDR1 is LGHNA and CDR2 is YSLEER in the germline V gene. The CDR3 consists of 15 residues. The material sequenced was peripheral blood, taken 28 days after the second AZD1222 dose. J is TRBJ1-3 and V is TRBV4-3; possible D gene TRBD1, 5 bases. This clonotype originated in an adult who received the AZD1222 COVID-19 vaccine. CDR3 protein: CASSNRGSSGNTIYF. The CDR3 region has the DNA TGCGCCAGCAGCAATAGGGGTTCCTCTGGAAACACCATATATTTT.